The rows below give T cell receptor beta chains drawn from one sample of a study of T cell responses to AZD1222 COVID-19 vaccine. TCRdb keeps only in-frame clones here, not all; method: immunoSEQ multiplex PCR. This table holds some 150,000 clones, nearly 95% found once. The sequencing used peripheral blood, collected 28 days after the second AZD1222 dose. The receptors originated from an adult who received the AZD1222 COVID-19 vaccine. CDR3s include the opening cysteine and the closing phenylalanine or tryptophan. D genes are given only for firm matches. Size is stated for part of the rows, as once, few or many counts, or as a class when the clone is expanded.

CDR3nt: TGCAGCGTTGCGGGACAGTCGACCTACGAGCAGTACTTC
CDR3aa: CSVAGQSTYEQYF
len: 13
j_gene: TRBJ2-7
abundance: .
d_gene: TRBD1
v_gene: TRBV29-1

CDR3nt: TGTGCCAGCAGTTATCCGGGACCCAAGGAGTCGTACTTC
CDR3aa: CASSYPGPKESYF
len: 13
j_gene: TRBJ2-7
abundance: once
d_gene: .
v_gene: TRBV6-5

CDR3nt: TGTGCCAGCAGTCCCCTTGGTTACAATGAGCAGTTCTTC
CDR3aa: CASSPLGYNEQFF
len: 13
j_gene: TRBJ2-1
abundance: .
d_gene: .
v_gene: TRBV2

CDR3nt: TGCGCCAGCAGCTTGGTTGGGGAACAGCCCCAGCATTTT
CDR3aa: CASSLVGEQPQHF
len: 13
j_gene: TRBJ1-5
abundance: .
d_gene: .
v_gene: TRBV5-1

CDR3nt: TGTGCCAGCAGCCGCGGACAGGGGAATCAGCCCCAGCATTTT
CDR3aa: CASSRGQGNQPQHF
len: 14
j_gene: TRBJ1-5
abundance: .
d_gene: TRBD1
v_gene: TRBV3-1/TRBV3-2

CDR3nt: TGTGCCAGCAGCTTGTTGCTAGCGGGAGTGGAGACCCAGTACTTC
CDR3aa: CASSLLLAGVETQYF
len: 15
j_gene: TRBJ2-5
abundance: .
d_gene: TRBD2
v_gene: TRBV7-6

CDR3nt: TGTGCCAGCAGCTTTAGCACCTACGAGCAGTACTTC
CDR3aa: CASSFSTYEQYF
len: 12
j_gene: TRBJ2-7
abundance: .
d_gene: .
v_gene: TRBV13

CDR3nt: TGTGCCAGCAGCGTAGGTCCAACCCCCCGGGACAAAGGTGGGGGCTACACCTTC
CDR3aa: CASSVGPTPRDKGGGYTF
len: 18
j_gene: TRBJ1-2
abundance: .
d_gene: .
v_gene: TRBV9

CDR3nt: TGTGCCAGCAGTCCCGCGATCTACGAGCAGTACTTC
CDR3aa: CASSPAIYEQYF
len: 12
j_gene: TRBJ2-7
abundance: .
d_gene: .
v_gene: TRBV28

CDR3nt: TGTGCCAGCAGCTATGAGTGGCGGGGTGAGCAGTTCTTC
CDR3aa: CASSYEWRGEQFF
len: 13
j_gene: TRBJ2-1
abundance: .
d_gene: .
v_gene: TRBV2

CDR3nt: TGTGCCAGCAGACCGAAGATGACCGGGGAGCTGTTTTTT
CDR3aa: CASRPKMTGELFF
len: 13
j_gene: TRBJ2-2
abundance: .
d_gene: .
v_gene: TRBV12-3/TRBV12-4

CDR3nt: TGCGCCAGCAGCCAAGGTGAAGGCGTGGGCCTCGAGCAGTACTTC
CDR3aa: CASSQGEGVGLEQYF
len: 15
j_gene: TRBJ2-7
abundance: .
d_gene: .
v_gene: TRBV4-3

CDR3nt: TGTGCCAGCAGTCCGAGGGACAGGGGGCGCGAAAAACTGTTTTTT
CDR3aa: CASSPRDRGREKLFF
len: 15
j_gene: TRBJ1-4
abundance: .
d_gene: TRBD1
v_gene: TRBV27

CDR3nt: TGTGCCAGCAGCCCCCGGACAGGGTACACCGGGGAGCTGTTTTTT
CDR3aa: CASSPRTGYTGELFF
len: 15
j_gene: TRBJ2-2
abundance: .
d_gene: TRBD1
v_gene: TRBV3-1/TRBV3-2

CDR3nt: TGTGCCAGCTCACCACCGGGACTAGTCAACGAGCAGTACTTC
CDR3aa: CASSPPGLVNEQYF
len: 14
j_gene: TRBJ2-7
abundance: few
d_gene: TRBD2
v_gene: TRBV18

CDR3nt: TGTGCCAGCAGTTTCGGACAGGGTTCGAACACCGGGGAGCTGTTTTTT
CDR3aa: CASSFGQGSNTGELFF
len: 16
j_gene: TRBJ2-2
abundance: .
d_gene: TRBD1
v_gene: TRBV2

CDR3nt: TGTGCCACCAGCAGAGATCGCGGCTCCGGGACCCAGTACTTC
CDR3aa: CATSRDRGSGTQYF
len: 14
j_gene: TRBJ2-5
abundance: .
d_gene: .
v_gene: TRBV15

CDR3nt: TGTGCCAGCAGAGAAACAGGGGGGCGCGCTGAAGCTTTCTTT
CDR3aa: CASRETGGRAEAFF
len: 14
j_gene: TRBJ1-1
abundance: .
d_gene: TRBD1
v_gene: TRBV5-4

CDR3nt: TGTGCCAGCAAGATAACAGGGCAAGCTAACTATGGCTACACCTTC
CDR3aa: CASKITGQANYGYTF
len: 15
j_gene: TRBJ1-2
abundance: .
d_gene: .
v_gene: TRBV27

CDR3nt: TGTGCCAGCAGTTACGAGGAGGGAGTCTATGGCTACACCTTC
CDR3aa: CASSYEEGVYGYTF
len: 14
j_gene: TRBJ1-2
abundance: once
d_gene: .
v_gene: TRBV6-2/TRBV6-3

CDR3nt: TGTGCCAGCAGCCGGGAGAGCAATCAGCCCCAGCATTTT
CDR3aa: CASSRESNQPQHF
len: 13
j_gene: TRBJ1-5
abundance: .
d_gene: .
v_gene: TRBV11-2

CDR3nt: TGTGCCTGGAGTATTAGAGGGAACTATGGCTACACCTTC
CDR3aa: CAWSIRGNYGYTF
len: 13
j_gene: TRBJ1-2
abundance: .
d_gene: .
v_gene: TRBV30

CDR3nt: TGTGCCAGCAGCCCGCTGGTGGGGGATCGGTTCTTC
CDR3aa: CASSPLVGDRFF
len: 12
j_gene: TRBJ2-1
abundance: .
d_gene: .
v_gene: TRBV3-1/TRBV3-2

CDR3nt: TGTGCCAGCAGCTTACGCGGTGGGCAGATCTCTGGAAACACCATATATTTT
CDR3aa: CASSLRGGQISGNTIYF
len: 17
j_gene: TRBJ1-3
abundance: .
d_gene: .
v_gene: TRBV11-2

CDR3nt: TGTGCCAGTCGGACTATCCCCCCGCGGTACGAGCAGTACTTC
CDR3aa: CASRTIPPRYEQYF
len: 14
j_gene: TRBJ2-7
abundance: .
d_gene: .
v_gene: TRBV6-5

CDR3nt: TGTGCCAGTAGTATGCGCGGGGCTGGAGGAAACACCATATATTTT
CDR3aa: CASSMRGAGGNTIYF
len: 15
j_gene: TRBJ1-3
abundance: .
d_gene: .
v_gene: TRBV19

CDR3nt: TGTGCCAGCAACGGGCAGGGCTATGGCTACACCTTC
CDR3aa: CASNGQGYGYTF
len: 12
j_gene: TRBJ1-2
abundance: .
d_gene: .
v_gene: TRBV28

CDR3nt: TGTGCCTGGAGCCTAGAGAGGATTGAAAACAATGAGCAGTTCTTC
CDR3aa: CAWSLERIENNEQFF
len: 15
j_gene: TRBJ2-1
abundance: .
d_gene: .
v_gene: TRBV30

CDR3nt: TGTGCCAGTAGTAACCACAGGGCTCGCAATCAGCCCCAGCATTTT
CDR3aa: CASSNHRARNQPQHF
len: 15
j_gene: TRBJ1-5
abundance: .
d_gene: .
v_gene: TRBV19

CDR3nt: TGTGCCAGCAGCTCTGGCCATAACGGGTATACGCAGTATTTT
CDR3aa: CASSSGHNGYTQYF
len: 14
j_gene: TRBJ2-3
abundance: .
d_gene: .
v_gene: TRBV7-3

CDR3nt: TGTGCCCTTGGGGGGCCTGAAGCTTTCTTT
CDR3aa: CALGGPEAFF
len: 10
j_gene: TRBJ1-1
abundance: .
d_gene: .
v_gene: TRBV19

CDR3nt: TGTGCCAGCAGGCGTGCCGGGACAGGGGGGTCTGGGGCCAACGTCCTGACTTTC
CDR3aa: CASRRAGTGGSGANVLTF
len: 18
j_gene: TRBJ2-6
abundance: .
d_gene: TRBD1
v_gene: TRBV5-5

CDR3nt: TGTGCCAGCAGTTTCGGACAGAGCTATGGCTACACCTTC
CDR3aa: CASSFGQSYGYTF
len: 13
j_gene: TRBJ1-2
abundance: .
d_gene: .
v_gene: TRBV6-5

CDR3nt: TGTGCCAGCAGCCTAGACCACAGGGGTAACTACACCTTC
CDR3aa: CASSLDHRGNYTF
len: 13
j_gene: TRBJ1-2
abundance: .
d_gene: TRBD1
v_gene: TRBV12-3/TRBV12-4

CDR3nt: TGTGCCACCAGTGACCGGGGCTCGGGGGGGGAGACCCAGTACTTC
CDR3aa: CATSDRGSGGETQYF
len: 15
j_gene: TRBJ2-5
abundance: .
d_gene: TRBD2
v_gene: TRBV24-1

CDR3nt: TGTGCCAGCAGCGGAGGCTCCTCGGGGACTGAAGCTTTCTTT
CDR3aa: CASSGGSSGTEAFF
len: 14
j_gene: TRBJ1-1
abundance: few
d_gene: .
v_gene: TRBV9

CDR3nt: TGTGCCAGCAGACCTACAGGGTTGGGCACTGAAGCTTTCTTT
CDR3aa: CASRPTGLGTEAFF
len: 14
j_gene: TRBJ1-1
abundance: .
d_gene: .
v_gene: TRBV6-5

CDR3nt: TGTGCCAGCAGCCTTGGGACAGTGAACACCGGGGAGCTGTTTTTT
CDR3aa: CASSLGTVNTGELFF
len: 15
j_gene: TRBJ2-2
abundance: .
d_gene: TRBD1
v_gene: TRBV28

CDR3nt: TGTGCCAGCAGCCAAGATTGGCATAGCACAGATACGCAGTATTTT
CDR3aa: CASSQDWHSTDTQYF
len: 15
j_gene: TRBJ2-3
abundance: .
d_gene: .
v_gene: TRBV4-2

CDR3nt: TGCGCCAGCAGCTTGGAGGCGGCCAGCTCTGGAAACACCATATATTTT
CDR3aa: CASSLEAASSGNTIYF
len: 16
j_gene: TRBJ1-3
abundance: .
d_gene: .
v_gene: TRBV5-1

CDR3nt: TGTGCCAGTAGTATTTTGAGAACCGGGGAGCTGTTTTTT
CDR3aa: CASSILRTGELFF
len: 13
j_gene: TRBJ2-2
abundance: .
d_gene: .
v_gene: TRBV19

CDR3nt: TGTGCCAGCAGTCCCGGACTAGCGGGGTACAATGAGCAGTTCTTC
CDR3aa: CASSPGLAGYNEQFF
len: 15
j_gene: TRBJ2-1
abundance: .
d_gene: TRBD2
v_gene: TRBV27

CDR3nt: TGTGCCAGCAGTGATCTTAGCGGGAGCTCCTACGAGCAGTACTTC
CDR3aa: CASSDLSGSSYEQYF
len: 15
j_gene: TRBJ2-7
abundance: .
d_gene: TRBD2
v_gene: TRBV6-1

CDR3nt: TGTGCCAGCAGTTTATTCAGTCCGCAGCCCCAGCATTTT
CDR3aa: CASSLFSPQPQHF
len: 13
j_gene: TRBJ1-5
abundance: .
d_gene: .
v_gene: TRBV28

CDR3nt: TGTGCCAGCTCACCCATGACAGGTACAGGGAACACTGAAGCTTTCTTT
CDR3aa: CASSPMTGTGNTEAFF
len: 16
j_gene: TRBJ1-1
abundance: once
d_gene: .
v_gene: TRBV18

CDR3nt: TGTGCCAGCAGCTTTGGGCGGAGAGGAAACACCATATATTTT
CDR3aa: CASSFGRRGNTIYF
len: 14
j_gene: TRBJ1-3
abundance: once
d_gene: .
v_gene: TRBV5-6